This T cell receptor (beta chain) originates from a study of cytomegalovirus exposure and HLA in healthy donors. Germline V gene lookup returns CDR1 SEHNR and CDR2 FQNEAQ (reference sequence). The CDR3 sequence is 12 residues long. The PCR used 60 Vbeta and 13 Jbeta primers. Assay: immunoSEQ multiplex PCR; the TCRdb copy retains only in-frame clones and omits some. The sample shows roughly 63,000 clones, more than 70% of them seen only once. As to this clone: The junction shows a germline mismatch at one end, possibly a read error.

What was sequenced was PBMCs. This sequence joins TRBV7-9 and TRBJ1-3; D remains unclear. The receptor was isolated from a woman in her 40s in good health and CMV-seropositive. The CDR3 DNA is TGTTCCAGCAGCTTGGCGGTAAACACCATATATTTT. Translating it yields CSSSLAVNTIYF.